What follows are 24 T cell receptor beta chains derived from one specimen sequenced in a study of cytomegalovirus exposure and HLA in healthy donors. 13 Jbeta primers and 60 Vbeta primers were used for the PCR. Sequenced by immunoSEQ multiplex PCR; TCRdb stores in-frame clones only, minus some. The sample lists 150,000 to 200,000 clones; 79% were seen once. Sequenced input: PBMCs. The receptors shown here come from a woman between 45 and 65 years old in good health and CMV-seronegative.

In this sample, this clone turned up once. CDR3 nucleotides: TGTGCCAGCAGGCTGAGGAGGGGGGGGGAAAAACTGTTTTTT. It encodes CASRLRRGGEKLFF. The chain recombines TRBV28 with TRBJ1-4; TRBD1 might be the D (6 bases). Deletions cut 6 bases from V and 8 bases from J, with 16 bases between. Germline assignment: CDR1 MDHEN and CDR2 SYDVKM. CDR3 length equals 14 residues.

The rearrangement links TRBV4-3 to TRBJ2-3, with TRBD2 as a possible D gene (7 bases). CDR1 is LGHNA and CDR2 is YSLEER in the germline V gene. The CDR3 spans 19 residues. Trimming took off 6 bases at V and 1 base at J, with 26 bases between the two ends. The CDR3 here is CASRVMVGGAEFGTDTQYF. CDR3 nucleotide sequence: TGCGCCAGCAGGGTAATGGTGGGGGGGGCGGAGTTTGGCACAGATACGCAGTATTTT.

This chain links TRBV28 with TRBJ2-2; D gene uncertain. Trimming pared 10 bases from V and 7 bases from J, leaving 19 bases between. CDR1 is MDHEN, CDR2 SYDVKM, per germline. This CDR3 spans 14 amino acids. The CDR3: CAIPGRASGGELFF. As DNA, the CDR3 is TGTGCCATTCCCGGTCGCGCCTCCGGCGGGGAGCTGTTTTTT.

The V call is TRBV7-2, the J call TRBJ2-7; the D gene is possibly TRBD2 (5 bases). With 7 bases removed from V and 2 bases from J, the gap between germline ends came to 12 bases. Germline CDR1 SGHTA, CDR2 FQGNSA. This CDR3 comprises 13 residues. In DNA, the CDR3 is TGTGCCAGCACCGAGGAGGCCCCCTACGAGCAGTACTTC. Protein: CASTEEAPYEQYF.

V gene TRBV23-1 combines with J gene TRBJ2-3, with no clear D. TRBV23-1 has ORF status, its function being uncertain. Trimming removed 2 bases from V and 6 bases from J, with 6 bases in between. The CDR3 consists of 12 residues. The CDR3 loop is CASSQRVDTQYF. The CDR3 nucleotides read TGCGCCAGCAGTCAACGGGTGGATACGCAGTATTTT.

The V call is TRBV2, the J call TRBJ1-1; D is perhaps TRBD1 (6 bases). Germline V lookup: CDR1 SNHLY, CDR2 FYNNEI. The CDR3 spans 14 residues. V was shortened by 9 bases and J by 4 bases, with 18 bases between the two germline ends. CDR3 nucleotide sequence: TGTGCCAGTAGGTTACGGACAGCCTCCACTGAAGCTTTCTTT. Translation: CASRLRTASTEAFF.

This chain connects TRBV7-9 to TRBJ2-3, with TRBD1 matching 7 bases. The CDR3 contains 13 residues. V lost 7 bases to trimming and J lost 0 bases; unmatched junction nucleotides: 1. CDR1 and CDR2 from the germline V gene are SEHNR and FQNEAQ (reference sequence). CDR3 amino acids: CASKGQSTDTQYF. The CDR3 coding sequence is TGTGCCAGCAAGGGACAGAGCACAGATACGCAGTATTTT. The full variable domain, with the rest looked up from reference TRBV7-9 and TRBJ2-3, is DTGVSQNPRHKITKRGQNVTFRCDPISEHNRLYWYRQTLGQGPEFLTYFQNEAQLEKSRLLSDRFSAERPKGSFSTLEIQRTEQGDSAMYLCASKGQSTDTQYFGPGTRLTVL.

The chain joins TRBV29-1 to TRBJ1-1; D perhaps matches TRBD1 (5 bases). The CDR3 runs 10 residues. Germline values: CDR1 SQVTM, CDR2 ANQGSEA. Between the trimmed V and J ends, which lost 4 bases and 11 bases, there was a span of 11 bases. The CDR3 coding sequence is TGCAGCGTTGGAGGACAAAGGGCTTTCTTT. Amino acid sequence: CSVGGQRAFF. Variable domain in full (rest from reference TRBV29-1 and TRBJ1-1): SAVISQKPSRDICQRGTSLTIQCQVDSQVTMMFWYRQQPGQSLTLIATANQGSEATYESGFVIDKFPISRPNLTFSTLTVSNMSPEDSSIYLCSVGGQRAFFGQGTRLTVV.

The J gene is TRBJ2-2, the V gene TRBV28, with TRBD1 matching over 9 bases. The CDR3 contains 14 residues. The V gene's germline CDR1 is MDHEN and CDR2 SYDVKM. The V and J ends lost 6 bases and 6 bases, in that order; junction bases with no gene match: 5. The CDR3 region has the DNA TGTGCCAGCAGCAACAGGGGGCTCGCCGGGGAGCTGTTTTTT. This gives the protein CASSNRGLAGELFF. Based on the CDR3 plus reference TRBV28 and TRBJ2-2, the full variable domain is DVKVTQSSRYLVKRTGEKVFLECVQDMDHENMFWYRQDPGLGLRLIYFSYDVKMKEKGDIPEGYSVSREKKERFSLILESASTNQTSMYLCASSNRGLAGELFFGEGSRLTVL.

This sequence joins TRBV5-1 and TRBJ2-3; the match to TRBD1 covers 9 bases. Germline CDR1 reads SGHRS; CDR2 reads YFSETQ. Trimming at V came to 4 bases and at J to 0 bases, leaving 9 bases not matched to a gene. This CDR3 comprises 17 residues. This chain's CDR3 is CASSRGGTGFSTDTQYF. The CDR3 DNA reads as TGCGCCAGCAGCAGGGGCGGGACAGGGTTCAGCACAGATACGCAGTATTTT.

CDR3 sequence reads: CASSIAGTYNEQFF. Here the CDR3 DNA reads TGTGCCAGTAGTATTGCGGGTACTTACAATGAGCAGTTCTTC. The V call is TRBV19, the J call TRBJ2-1; TRBD2 is a possible D gene (5 bases). The germline V and J ends were trimmed by 3 bases and 4 bases, with 10 bases remaining between them. CDR1 is LNHDA, CDR2 SQIVND, per germline (reference sequence). This CDR3 region has 14 residues.

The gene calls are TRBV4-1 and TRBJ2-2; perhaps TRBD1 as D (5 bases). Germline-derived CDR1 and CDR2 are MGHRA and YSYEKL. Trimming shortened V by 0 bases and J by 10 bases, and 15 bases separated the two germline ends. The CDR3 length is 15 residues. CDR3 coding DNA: TGCGCCAGCAGCCAAGAAGGGGCAGGGATAGTGGAGCTGTTTTTT. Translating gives CASSQEGAGIVELFF.

The CDR3 protein is CSGVFVAGASDTQYF. DNA of the CDR3: TGCAGCGGGGTGTTTGTAGCGGGCGCCTCAGATACGCAGTATTTT. The chain is built from TRBV29-1 and TRBJ2-3; TRBD2 matches 7 bases. J was trimmed by 4 bases and V by 7 bases; bases with no gene match: 14. The CDR3 is 15 residues long. Germline-derived CDR1 and CDR2 are SQVTM and ANQGSEA.

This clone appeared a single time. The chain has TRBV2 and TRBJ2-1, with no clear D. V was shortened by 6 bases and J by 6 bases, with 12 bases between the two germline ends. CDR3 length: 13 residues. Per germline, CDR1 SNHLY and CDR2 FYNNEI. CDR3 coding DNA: TGTGCCAGCAGAACCAGCGCGACCAATGAGCAGTTCTTC. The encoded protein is CASRTSATNEQFF.

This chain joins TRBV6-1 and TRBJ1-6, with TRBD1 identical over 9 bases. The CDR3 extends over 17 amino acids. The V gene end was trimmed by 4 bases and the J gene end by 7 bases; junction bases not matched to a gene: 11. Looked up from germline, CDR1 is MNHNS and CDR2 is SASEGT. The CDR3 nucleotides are TGTGCCAGCAGTGCCCTCTCCGGGACAGGGAGCAATTCACCCCTCCACTTT. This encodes CASSALSGTGSNSPLHF.

The CDR3 is CASSQGLAGEQYF. The CDR3 DNA reads as TGCGCCAGCAGCCAAGGACTAGCAGGCGAGCAGTACTTC. The genes are TRBV4-3 and TRBJ2-5; TRBD2 matches 7 bases. The end of the DNA aligns better with TRBJ2-7, so the J call may be wrong. CDR1 LGHNA and CDR2 YSLEER come from the germline V gene. The CDR3 length is 13 residues.

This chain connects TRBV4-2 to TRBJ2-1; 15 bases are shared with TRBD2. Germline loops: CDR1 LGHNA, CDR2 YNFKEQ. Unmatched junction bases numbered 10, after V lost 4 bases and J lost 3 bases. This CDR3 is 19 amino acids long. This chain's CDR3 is CASSRGTSGRTDDYNEQFF. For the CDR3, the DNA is TGTGCCAGCAGCCGGGGGACTAGCGGGAGGACTGACGACTACAATGAGCAGTTCTTC.

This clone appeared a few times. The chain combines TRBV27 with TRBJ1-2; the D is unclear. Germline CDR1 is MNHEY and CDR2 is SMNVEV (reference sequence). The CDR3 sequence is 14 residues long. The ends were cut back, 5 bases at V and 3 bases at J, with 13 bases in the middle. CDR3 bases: TGTGCCAGCAGTCCTTCGCGGGTGGACTATGGCTACACCTTC. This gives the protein CASSPSRVDYGYTF.

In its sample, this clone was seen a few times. For the CDR3, the DNA is TGTGCCAGCAGTTACTCAACAGGTCTCTACGAGCAGTACTTC. Amino acid sequence: CASSYSTGLYEQYF. The rearrangement joins TRBV6-6 to TRBJ2-7; the D gene is possibly TRBD1 (5 bases). Per the germline V gene, CDR1 is MNHNY and CDR2 is SVGAGI (reference sequence). CDR3 length: 14 amino acids. V shed 0 bases and J shed 3 bases, with 9 bases lying between them.

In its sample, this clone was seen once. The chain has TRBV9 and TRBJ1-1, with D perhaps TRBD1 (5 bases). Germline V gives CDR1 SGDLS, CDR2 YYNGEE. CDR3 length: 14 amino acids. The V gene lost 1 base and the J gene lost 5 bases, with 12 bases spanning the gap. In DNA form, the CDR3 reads TGTGCCAGCAGCGTAAGGCAGGGAGGGACTGAAGCTTTCTTT. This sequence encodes CASSVRQGGTEAFF. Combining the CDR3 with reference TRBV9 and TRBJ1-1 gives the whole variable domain DSGVTQTPKHLITATGQRVTLRCSPRSGDLSVYWYQQSLDQGLQFLIQYYNGEERAKGNILERFSAQQFPDLHSELNLSSLELGDSALYFCASSVRQGGTEAFFGQGTRLTVV.

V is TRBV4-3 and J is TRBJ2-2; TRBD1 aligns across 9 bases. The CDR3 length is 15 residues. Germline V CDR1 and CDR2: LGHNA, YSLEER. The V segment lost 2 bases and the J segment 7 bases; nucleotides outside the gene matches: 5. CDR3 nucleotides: TGCGCCAGCAGCCAACTGACAGGGGGGGACGGGGAGCTGTTTTTT. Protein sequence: CASSQLTGGDGELFF.

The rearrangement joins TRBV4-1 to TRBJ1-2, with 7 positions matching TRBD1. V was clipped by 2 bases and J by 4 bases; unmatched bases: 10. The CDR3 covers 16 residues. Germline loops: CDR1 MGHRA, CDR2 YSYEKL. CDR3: CASSQPDRVPIYGYTF. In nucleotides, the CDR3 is TGCGCCAGCAGCCAACCCGACAGGGTGCCTATCTATGGCTACACCTTC.

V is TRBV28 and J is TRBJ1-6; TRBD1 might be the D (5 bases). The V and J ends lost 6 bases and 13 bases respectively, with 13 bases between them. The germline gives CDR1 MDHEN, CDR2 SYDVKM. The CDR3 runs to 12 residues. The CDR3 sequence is CASRTTALPLHF. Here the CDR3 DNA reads TGTGCCAGCAGAACGACAGCCCTTCCCCTCCACTTT.

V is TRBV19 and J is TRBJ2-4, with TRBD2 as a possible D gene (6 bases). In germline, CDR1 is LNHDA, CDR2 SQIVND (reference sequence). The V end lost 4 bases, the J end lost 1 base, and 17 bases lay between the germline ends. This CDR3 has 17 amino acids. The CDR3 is CASSRNRGEAAKNIQYF. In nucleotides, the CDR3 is TGTGCCAGTAGTAGAAACCGAGGGGAGGCGGCCAAAAACATTCAGTACTTC. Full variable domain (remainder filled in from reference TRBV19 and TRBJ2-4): DGGITQSPKYLFRKEGQNVTLSCEQNLNHDAMYWYRQDPGQGLRLIYYSQIVNDFQKGDIAEGYSVSREKKESFPLTVTSAQKNPTAFYLCASSRNRGEAAKNIQYFGAGTRLSVL.